This entry lists 9 T cell receptor beta chains sequenced from one sample in a study of cytomegalovirus exposure and HLA in healthy donors. The study ran its PCR with 60 Vbeta and 13 Jbeta primers. Here immunoSEQ multiplex PCR was the method, and the copy in TCRdb shows in-frame clones only, minus some. This table holds fewer than 130,000 clones. Input material: PBMCs. The receptors come from a man over 45 in good health and CMV-seronegative.

The rearrangement links TRBV7-2 to TRBJ2-5; no clear D. The CDR3 spans 11 residues. The germline V gene has CDR1 SGHTA and CDR2 FQGNSA. Trimming removed 5 bases from V and 4 bases from J, with 5 bases in between. CDR3 sequence (DNA): TGTGCCAGCAGCGCGTTAGAGACCCAGTACTTC. It encodes CASSALETQYF.

The CDR3 reads CASSLNRAYEQYF. The CDR3, as DNA: TGTGCCAGCAGTTTAAACAGGGCCTACGAGCAGTACTTC. This sequence joins TRBV27 and TRBJ2-7, with D possibly matching TRBD1 (6 bases). The CDR3 consists of 13 residues. The V gene lost 2 bases and the J gene lost 2 bases, with 7 bases spanning the gap. Germline V gene data show CDR1 as MNHEY and CDR2 as SMNVEV (reference sequence).

V is TRBV7-9 and J is TRBJ2-5; the D is unclear. Germline values: CDR1 SEHNR, CDR2 FQNEAQ (reference sequence). Trimming took 5 bases from V and 0 from J, leaving 4 bases between them. The CDR3 length is 12 residues. The CDR3 here is CASSPYQETQYF. The CDR3 DNA follows: TGTGCCAGCAGCCCGTACCAAGAGACCCAGTACTTC.

The rearrangement links TRBV28 to TRBJ1-1, with D hard to call. This CDR3 is 15 amino acids long. V dropped 3 bases and J dropped 1 base, with 12 bases sitting between them. From germline, CDR1 is MDHEN and CDR2 SYDVKM. The CDR3 DNA follows: TGTGCCAGCAGTTTTGGCCCCTGGGCGAACACTGAAGCTTTCTTT. Amino acid sequence: CASSFGPWANTEAFF.

This chain joins TRBV7-2 and TRBJ1-2; 9 bases fit TRBD1. The CDR3 consists of 15 residues. Germline V lookup: CDR1 SGHTA, CDR2 FQGNSA. Unmatched junction bases numbered 12, after V lost 8 bases and J lost 5 bases. CDR3 sequence (DNA): TGTGCCAGCTTGGGTTGGGACAGGGCCCAATATGGCTACACCTTC. Translating it yields CASLGWDRAQYGYTF.

As regards this clone: In the same sample, other DNA sequences code for this CDR3. The rearrangement joins TRBV18 to TRBJ2-7, with 8 bases fitting TRBD1. The CDR3 is 16 amino acids. CDR1 and CDR2 (germline): KGHSH, LQKENI. V was clipped by 2 bases and J by 0 bases; unmatched bases: 6. CDR3 nucleotide sequence: TGTGCCAGCTCACCAGTATCTGGACAGGGCTCCTACGAGCAGTACTTC. Translating it yields CASSPVSGQGSYEQYF.

J is TRBJ1-2 and V is TRBV27, with D maybe TRBD1 (5 bases). The CDR3 sequence is 14 residues long. V was clipped by 5 bases and J by 4 bases, with 14 bases between them. CDR1 MNHEY and CDR2 SMNVEV come from the germline V gene (reference sequence). The CDR3: CASSGGGSFYGYTF. CDR3 DNA sequence: TGTGCCAGCAGTGGGGGGGGGAGCTTCTATGGCTACACCTTC.

CDR3 protein: CASSIDQGPYEQYF. In DNA, the CDR3 is TGTGCCAGTAGTATCGATCAGGGTCCCTACGAGCAGTACTTC. The gene calls are TRBV19 and TRBJ2-7, with D tentatively TRBD1 (5 bases). The CDR3 sequence is 14 residues long. V dropped 3 bases and J dropped 2 bases, with 11 bases sitting between them. Germline values: CDR1 LNHDA, CDR2 SQIVND (reference sequence).

The chain combines TRBV7-2 with TRBJ2-7; D not resolved. This CDR3 is 13 amino acids long. Germline V lookup: CDR1 SGHTA, CDR2 FQGNSA. Trimming pared 1 base from V and 8 bases from J, leaving 12 bases between. The CDR3 loop is CASSLDGQMKQYF. The CDR3 nucleotides read TGTGCCAGCAGCTTAGATGGGCAGATGAAGCAGTACTTC. Combining the CDR3 with reference TRBV7-2 and TRBJ2-7 gives the whole variable domain GAGVSQSPSNKVTEKGKDVELRCDPISGHTALYWYRQSLGQGLEFLIYFQGNSAPDKSGLPSDRFSAERTGGSVSTLTIQRTQQEDSAVYLCASSLDGQMKQYFGPGTRLTVT.